This T cell receptor beta chain was recovered during a study of Graves' ophthalmopathy and Graves' hyperthyroidism. For repertoire sequencing, the TCR beta CDR3 regions were amplified from RNA transcripts. RT-PCR was first run with HTBI primers, then multiplex PCR in a second round. Each CDR3 protein gets one entry after TCRdb re-called the multiplex PCR reads with MiXCR. The sample includes around 400,000 distinct CDR3 sequences, around 18% seen only once; the top ten take roughly 1.5%. This clonotype was seen at least ten times. V lost 5 bases and J lost 0, with 17 bases in between. This CDR3 spans 17 amino acids. Germline V gene sequence: CDR1 MDHEN, CDR2 SYDVKM. Having ophthalmopathy, the donors showed moderate-to-severe activity, CAS ≥3 and NOSPECS ≥4, with disease lasting under 3 months.

V is TRBV28 and J is TRBJ2-4, with D maybe TRBD2 (5 bases). The source is a woman aged 18-29 years with Graves' ophthalmopathy. Sequencing was carried out using peripheral blood. CDR3 loop: CASSTPGGGLAKNIQYF. In DNA form, the CDR3 reads TGTGCCAGCAGTACTCCGGGCGGAGGACTAGCCAAAAACATTCAGTACTTC.